Listed below are T cell receptor beta chains from one sample, sequenced in a study of blood T cells in healthy people across ages. TCRdb itself ran the 5' RACE reads through MiXCR, one entry per CDR3 protein. The sample consists of about 780,000 distinct CDR3 sequences, about half of them appearing once. Sequences were obtained from blood. The origin of the receptors is an elderly man in good health. Each CDR3 is given with its conserved first and last residue. D genes are given only for firm matches. Where a row states a size, it is once, few, many or the class of an expanded clone; other rows omit it.

D	size	V	J	CDR3	DNA
TRBD2	NA	TRBV3-1	TRBJ2-7	CASSQGASGDYEQYF	TGTGCCAGCAGCCAAGGGGCTAGCGGGGACTATGAGCAGTACTTC
NA	NA	TRBV28	TRBJ1-1	CASSLRRDEAFF	TGTGCCAGCAGTTTAAGACGGGACGAAGCTTTCTTT
TRBD1	NA	TRBV19	TRBJ2-3	CASTAGQGMGGTDTQYF	TGTGCCAGTACGGCGGGACAGGGGATGGGGGGCACAGATACGCAGTATTTT
NA	NA	TRBV30	TRBJ1-2	CAWSVSQNYGYTF	TGTGCCTGGAGTGTAAGTCAGAACTATGGCTACACCTTC
TRBD2	NA	TRBV4-2	TRBJ2-3	CASSPRTSFEDTQYF	TGTGCCAGCAGCCCAAGGACTAGTTTCGAGGATACGCAGTATTTT
NA	NA	TRBV4-3	TRBJ2-6	CASSQDHKGPGANVLTF	TGCGCCAGCAGCCAAGATCATAAGGGACCTGGGGCCAACGTCCTGACTTTC
NA	once	TRBV20-1	TRBJ2-1	CSARDLLGLSYNEQFF	TGCAGTGCTAGAGACCTACTAGGTCTGTCCTACAATGAGCAGTTCTTC
NA	NA	TRBV2	TRBJ2-3	CASSEVVGARTDTQYF	TGTGCCAGCAGTGAAGTGGTCGGGGCCCGCACAGATACGCAGTATTTT
NA	NA	TRBV29-1	TRBJ2-1	CSAGESSFNEQFF	TGCAGCGCCGGAGAGTCTAGCTTCAATGAGCAGTTCTTC
TRBD2	NA	TRBV5-1	TRBJ2-7	CASSPGLAGGPSLSYEQYF	TGCGCCAGCAGCCCCGGACTAGCGGGAGGGCCGTCTCTGAGCTACGAGCAGTACTTC
TRBD1	NA	TRBV7-2	TRBJ2-1	CASISPRGLSDNEQFF	TGTGCCAGCATCAGTCCCAGGGGGCTATCGGACAATGAGCAGTTCTTC
TRBD2	NA	TRBV3-1	TRBJ2-5	CASSGTSGSPKQYF	TGTGCCAGCAGCGGGACTAGCGGGAGCCCCAAGCAGTACTTC
TRBD2	few	TRBV7-2	TRBJ2-5	CASSAEAGAWETQYF	TGTGCCAGCAGCGCAGAAGCGGGAGCCTGGGAGACCCAGTACTTC
TRBD1	few	TRBV2	TRBJ2-3	CASNLSGTGADTQYF	TGTGCCAGCAACCTATCCGGGACAGGGGCAGATACGCAGTATTTT
NA	many	TRBV27	TRBJ2-7	CASSLSGGIPYEQYF	TGTGCCAGCAGTTTATCGGGAGGAATCCCCTACGAGCAGTACTTC
NA	NA	TRBV28	TRBJ1-1	CASSLWGPTEAFF	TGTGCCAGCAGTTTGTGGGGGCCCACTGAAGCTTTCTTT
NA	few	TRBV7-9	TRBJ2-4	CASSLEVAGLKNIQYF	TGTGCCAGCAGCTTAGAAGTGGCGGGCCTGAAAAACATTCAGTACTTC
NA	NA	TRBV7-3	TRBJ2-3	CASSLRGVRGTDTQYF	TGTGCCAGCAGCTTAAGGGGGGTTCGGGGCACAGATACGCAGTATTTT
TRBD2	NA	TRBV20-1	TRBJ2-3	CSARDLSASGSLSTDTQYF	TGCAGTGCTAGAGATCTTTCCGCTAGCGGGAGCTTAAGCACAGATACGCAGTATTTT
TRBD1	NA	TRBV5-1	TRBJ1-2	CASSYQTGGNGYTF	TGCGCCAGCAGCTACCAAACAGGGGGCAATGGCTACACCTTC
NA	NA	TRBV6-2/TRBV6-3	TRBJ2-7	CASSRQTRYEQYF	TGTGCCAGCAGCCGACAAACTAGATACGAGCAGTACTTC
NA	NA	TRBV12-3/TRBV12-4	TRBJ1-5	CASSSGQNSQPQHF	TGTGCCAGCAGTTCGGGCCAAAACAGTCAGCCCCAGCATTTT
NA	NA	TRBV27	TRBJ2-7	CASSLGGYRGYEQYF	TGTGCCAGCAGTCTTGGGGGGTACAGGGGCTACGAGCAGTACTTC
TRBD2	NA	TRBV4-1	TRBJ2-1	CASSSPLAGYYNEQFF	TGCGCCAGCAGCTCCCCCCTAGCGGGGTATTACAATGAGCAGTTCTTC
TRBD2	NA	TRBV5-1	TRBJ2-7	CASRSTSGNYEQYF	TGCGCCAGCAGATCTACTAGCGGAAACTACGAGCAGTACTTC
NA	few	TRBV4-1	TRBJ2-2	CASSRRHEGLGSTGELFF	TGCGCCAGCAGCCGCAGACACGAGGGATTAGGGTCCACCGGGGAGCTGTTTTTT
TRBD1	NA	TRBV24-1	TRBJ2-3	CATSEPKTGDTQYF	TGTGCCACCAGTGAACCAAAGACAGGGGATACGCAGTATTTT
TRBD1	once	TRBV13	TRBJ2-5	CASSFDRGMTGYF	TGTGCCAGCAGCTTTGACAGGGGTATGACGGGGTACTTC
NA	NA	TRBV7-2	TRBJ1-6	CASSPQIDSPLHF	TGTGCCAGCAGCCCTCAGATTGATTCACCCCTCCACTTT
NA	NA	TRBV10-2	TRBJ2-1	CASSDRGPSSYNEQFF	TGCGCCAGCAGTGATAGGGGACCAAGCTCCTACAATGAGCAGTTCTTC
NA	NA	TRBV11-2	TRBJ1-2	CASSLDRWPGGYYGYTF	TGTGCCAGCAGCTTAGATCGGTGGCCGGGGGGCTACTATGGCTACACCTTC
NA	few	TRBV5-5	TRBJ2-6	CASSWGDSGANVLTF	TGTGCCAGCAGCTGGGGGGATTCTGGGGCCAACGTCCTGACTTTC
NA	NA	TRBV11-3	TRBJ2-1	CASMIRGVTHNEQFF	TGTGCCAGCATGATCCGGGGAGTAACCCACAATGAGCAGTTCTTC
NA	few	TRBV7-2	TRBJ1-1	CASSLVQGAEAFF	TGTGCCAGCAGCTTAGTTCAAGGGGCTGAAGCTTTCTTT
NA	many	TRBV24-1	TRBJ2-5	CATSDATAQRKETQYF	TGTGCCACCAGTGATGCTACAGCCCAACGCAAAGAGACCCAGTACTTC
NA	NA	TRBV6-2/TRBV6-3	TRBJ1-1	CASIKSRGQSNTEAFF	TGTGCCAGCATTAAATCCCGGGGACAATCGAACACTGAAGCTTTCTTT
TRBD2	NA	TRBV12-3/TRBV12-4	TRBJ2-5	CASSETSRETQYF	TGTGCCAGCAGTGAGACTAGCAGAGAGACCCAGTACTTC
NA	NA	TRBV12-3/TRBV12-4	TRBJ2-3	CASSLGPDRPTQYF	TGTGCCAGCAGTTTAGGCCCAGACAGGCCAACGCAGTATTTT
TRBD1	NA	TRBV7-8	TRBJ1-2	CASSLETGPQGGYTF	TGTGCCAGCAGCTTGGAGACAGGGCCCCAAGGTGGCTACACCTTC
TRBD1	few	TRBV3-1	TRBJ2-7	CASSLGTVGAYEQYF	TGTGCCAGCAGCCTCGGGACAGTCGGTGCCTACGAGCAGTACTTC
TRBD2	NA	TRBV24-1	TRBJ2-1	CATSDPGTSGRGSYNEQFF	TGTGCCACCAGTGACCCTGGGACTAGCGGGAGGGGTTCCTACAATGAGCAGTTCTTC
NA	few	TRBV7-6	TRBJ2-5	CASSLSIGRLDQETQYF	TGTGCCAGCAGCTTAAGTATCGGCAGGTTAGACCAAGAGACCCAGTACTTC
NA	few	TRBV4-2	TRBJ2-1	CASSQDSEENEQFF	TGTGCCAGCAGCCAAGATAGCGAAGAAAATGAGCAGTTCTTC
TRBD1	NA	TRBV4-1	TRBJ1-1	CASSQSGTGAYEAFF	TGCGCCAGCAGCCAATCCGGGACAGGGGCATATGAAGCTTTCTTT
NA	NA	TRBV29-1	TRBJ2-1	CSVGLATEGNEQFF	TGCAGCGTGGGGCTAGCTACTGAGGGGAATGAGCAGTTCTTC
NA	NA	TRBV4-2	TRBJ2-6	CASSQDLPSPTGANVLTF	TGTGCCAGCAGCCAAGATTTACCGAGCCCGACCGGGGCCAACGTCCTGACTTTC
NA	many	TRBV12-3/TRBV12-4	TRBJ2-1	CASNPGTGNEQFF	TGTGCCAGCAATCCAGGGACGGGCAATGAGCAGTTCTTC
NA	few	TRBV7-9	TRBJ1-6	CASSNLDHNSPLHF	TGTGCCAGCAGCAACCTGGACCATAATTCACCCCTCCACTTT